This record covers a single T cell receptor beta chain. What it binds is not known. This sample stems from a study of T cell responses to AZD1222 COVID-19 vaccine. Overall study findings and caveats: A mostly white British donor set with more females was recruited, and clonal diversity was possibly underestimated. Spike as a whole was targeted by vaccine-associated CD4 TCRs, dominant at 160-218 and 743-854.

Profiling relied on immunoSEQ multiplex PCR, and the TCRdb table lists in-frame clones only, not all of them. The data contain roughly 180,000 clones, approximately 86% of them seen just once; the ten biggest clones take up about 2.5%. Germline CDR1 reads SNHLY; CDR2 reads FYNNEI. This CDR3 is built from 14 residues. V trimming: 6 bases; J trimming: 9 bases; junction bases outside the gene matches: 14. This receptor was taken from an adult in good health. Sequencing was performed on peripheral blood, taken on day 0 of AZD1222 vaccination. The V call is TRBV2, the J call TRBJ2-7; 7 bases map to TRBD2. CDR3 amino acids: CASRPQAGPGRQYF. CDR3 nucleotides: TGTGCCAGCAGGCCCCAAGCGGGGCCTGGGAGGCAGTACTTC. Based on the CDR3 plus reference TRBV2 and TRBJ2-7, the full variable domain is EPEVTQTPSHQVTQMGQEVILRCVPISNHLYFYWYRQILGQKVEFLVSFYNNEISEKSEIFDDQFSVERPDGSNFTLKIRSTKLEDSAMYFCASRPQAGPGRQYFGPGTRLTVT.